The T cell receptor (beta chain) under discussion was sequenced for a study of CD8 T cells in ankylosing spondylitis. Study-level findings and limits: Disease-linked clones, CD8+, were relatively rare in peripheral blood. In reactive arthritis synovial fluid and blood, some motif variants had been reported before.

Per germline, CDR1 SNHLY and CDR2 FYNNEI. The ends were cut back, 6 bases at V and 1 base at J, with 12 bases in the middle. The CDR3 sequence is 14 residues long. From the 5' RACE reads, TCRdb called clonotypes with MiXCR, one entry per CDR3 protein. The repertoire holds about 160,000 distinct CDR3 sequences, with around 42% as singletons. Notes on this clonotype: As yet, its antigen is unknown.

The chain carries TRBV2 and TRBJ2-5; tentatively, D is TRBD2 (6 bases). The sample taken for sequencing was synovial fluid, either unsorted or a sorted T cell fraction (not recorded which). The receptor's source is a male donor with ankylosing spondylitis. CDR3 amino acids: CASRGGGGQETQYF. The CDR3 nucleotides read TGTGCCAGCAGGGGGGGAGGCGGCCAAGAGACCCAGTACTTC.